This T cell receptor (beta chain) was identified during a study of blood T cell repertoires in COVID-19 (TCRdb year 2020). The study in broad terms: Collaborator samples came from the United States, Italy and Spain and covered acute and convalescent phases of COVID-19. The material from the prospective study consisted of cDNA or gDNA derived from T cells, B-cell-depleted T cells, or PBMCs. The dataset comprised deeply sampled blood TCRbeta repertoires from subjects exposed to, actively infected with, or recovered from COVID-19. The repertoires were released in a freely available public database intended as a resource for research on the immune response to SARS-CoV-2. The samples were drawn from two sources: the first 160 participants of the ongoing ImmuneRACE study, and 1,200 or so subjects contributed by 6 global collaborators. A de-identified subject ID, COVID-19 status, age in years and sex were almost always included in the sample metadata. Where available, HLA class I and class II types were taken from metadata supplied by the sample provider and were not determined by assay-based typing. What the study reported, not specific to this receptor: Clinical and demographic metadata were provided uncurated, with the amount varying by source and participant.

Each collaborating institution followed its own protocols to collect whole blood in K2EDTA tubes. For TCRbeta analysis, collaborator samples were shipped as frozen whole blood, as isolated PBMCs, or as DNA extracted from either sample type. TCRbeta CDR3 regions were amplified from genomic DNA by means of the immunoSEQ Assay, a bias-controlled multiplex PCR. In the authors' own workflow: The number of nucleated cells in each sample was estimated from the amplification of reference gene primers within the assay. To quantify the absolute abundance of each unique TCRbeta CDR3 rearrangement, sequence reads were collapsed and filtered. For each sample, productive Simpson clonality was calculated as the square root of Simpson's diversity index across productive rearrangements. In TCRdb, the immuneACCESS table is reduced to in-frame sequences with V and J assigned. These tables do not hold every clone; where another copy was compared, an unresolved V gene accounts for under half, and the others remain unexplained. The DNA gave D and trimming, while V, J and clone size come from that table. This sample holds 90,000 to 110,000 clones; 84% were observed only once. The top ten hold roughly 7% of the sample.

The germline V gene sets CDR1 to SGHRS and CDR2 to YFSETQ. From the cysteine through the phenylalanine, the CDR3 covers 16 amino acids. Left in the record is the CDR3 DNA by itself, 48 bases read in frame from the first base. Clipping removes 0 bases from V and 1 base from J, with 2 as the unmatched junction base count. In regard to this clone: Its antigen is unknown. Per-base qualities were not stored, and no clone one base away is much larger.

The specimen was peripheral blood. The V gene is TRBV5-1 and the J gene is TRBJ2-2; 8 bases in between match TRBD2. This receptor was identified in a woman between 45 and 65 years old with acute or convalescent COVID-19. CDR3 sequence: CASSLVGTRNTGELFF. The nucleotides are TGCGCCAGCAGCTTGGTGGGGACTAGGAACACCGGGGAGCTGTTTTTT.